What follows is one T cell receptor (beta chain) and its context. Profiled with immunoSEQ multiplex PCR; TCRdb holds only in-frame clones, not every one. The table lists roughly 120,000 clones, around 90% of them singletons. The data belong to a study of T cell changes during pregnancy in multiple sclerosis. The sequenced sample was peripheral blood, obtained in the third trimester of pregnancy. This TCR came from a female donor with multiple sclerosis, enrolled in a pregnancy study.

CDR3 nucleotide sequence: TGTGCCACCAGCAGACGCCAGGGTGGGAATTCACCCCTCCACTTT. It is translated as CATSRRQGGNSPLHF. V gene TRBV15 combines with J gene TRBJ1-6; D possibly corresponds to TRBD1 (5 bases). CDR1 and CDR2 (germline): LNHNV, YYDKDF (reference sequence). This CDR3 has 15 residues. V lost 2 bases to trimming and J lost 7 bases, with 12 bases between them.